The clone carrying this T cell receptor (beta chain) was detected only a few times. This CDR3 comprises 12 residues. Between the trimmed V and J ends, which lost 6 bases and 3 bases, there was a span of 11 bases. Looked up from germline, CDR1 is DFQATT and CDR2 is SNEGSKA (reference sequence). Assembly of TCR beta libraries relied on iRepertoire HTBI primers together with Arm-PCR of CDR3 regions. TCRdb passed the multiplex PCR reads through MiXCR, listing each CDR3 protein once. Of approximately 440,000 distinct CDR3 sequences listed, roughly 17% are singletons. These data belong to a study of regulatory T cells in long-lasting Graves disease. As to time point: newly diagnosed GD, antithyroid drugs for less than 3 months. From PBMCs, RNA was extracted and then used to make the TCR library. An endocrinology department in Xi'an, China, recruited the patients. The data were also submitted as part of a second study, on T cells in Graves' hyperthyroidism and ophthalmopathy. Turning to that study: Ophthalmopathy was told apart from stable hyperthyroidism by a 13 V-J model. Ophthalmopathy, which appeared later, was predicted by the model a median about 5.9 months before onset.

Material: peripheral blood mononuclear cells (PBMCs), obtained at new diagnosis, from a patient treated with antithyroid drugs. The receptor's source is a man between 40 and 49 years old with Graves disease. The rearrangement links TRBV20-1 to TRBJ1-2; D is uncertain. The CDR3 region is CSAGLRDYGYTF. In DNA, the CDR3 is TGCAGTGCAGGTCTTCGTGACTATGGCTACACCTTC.